Sequencing of this T cell receptor (beta chain) was carried out in a study of a mutant IDH1 vaccine in newly diagnosed glioma. Study-level background: The treated group averaged about 39 years old and was around 62% male, around 38% female.

A note on this clone: The antigen remains undetermined.

Points from the study as a whole: Immune responses arising from the vaccine appeared in 80% to 95% of patients.

Sequencing used immunoSEQ multiplex PCR; TCRdb keeps in-frame clones, though not all of them. The sample contains roughly 60,000 clones, 74% of which appear only once. Germline assignment: CDR1 GTSNPN and CDR2 SVGIG (reference sequence). The CDR3 sequence is 13 residues long. Trimming cost V 1 base and J 4 bases, with 8 bases left between them. This sample's time point: week 35, safety follow-up. In the vaccine, a single dose held 300 ug of the mutant IDH1 20-mer peptide, along with topical imiquimod. The sequenced sample was PBMCs, obtained from a glioma patient whose treatment included an IDH1 peptide vaccine. The receptor comes from a man aged 45-65 years with glioma. The chain joins TRBV30 to TRBJ1-5; D is ambiguous. The DNA for the CDR3 is TGTGCCTGGAGTGCGCAGCTAAATCAGCCCCAGCATTTT. Residues: CAWSAQLNQPQHF.